Shown below are 8 T cell receptor beta chains from a single sample sequenced in a study of blood T cell repertoires in COVID-19 (dated by TCRdb to about 2020). The method behind the library was the immunoSEQ multiplex PCR assay. The table was pulled from immuneACCESS by TCRdb, which kept in-frame rearrangements only. Such tables lose some clones; where checked, under half of the loss comes from unresolved V genes, and the rest has no known cause. The sample table lists nearly 70,000 clones, around 83% of them with a count of one. More than 9.5% of the sample lies in the top ten. The sample comprised peripheral blood. The receptors stem from an elderly woman with acute or convalescent COVID-19.

The V call is TRBV3-1 (or the pseudogene TRBV3-2), the J call TRBJ2-7, with D perhaps matching TRBD2 (6 bases). The ends were cut back, 1 base at V and 3 bases at J, with 13 bases in the middle. The V gene's germline CDR1 is LGHDT and CDR2 YNNKEL (reference sequence). The CDR3 covers 15 residues. This CDR3 reads CASSQGPGEGYEQYF. The CDR3 bases are TGTGCCAGCAGCCAAGGGCCGGGAGAAGGCTACGAGCAGTACTTC.

This clone appeared once. V gene TRBV19 combines with J gene TRBJ2-3, with D possibly matching TRBD1 (6 bases). The CDR3 covers 14 residues. V lost 4 bases, J lost 6 bases, and 14 bases lay in between. Germline lookup yields CDR1 LNHDA and CDR2 SQIVND (reference sequence). The CDR3 here is CASSTTGIGDTQYF. CDR3 in DNA: TGTGCCAGTAGTACTACAGGGATAGGGGATACGCAGTATTTT.

The chain is built from TRBV6-5 and TRBJ2-7, with 10 bases matching TRBD1. CDR1 and CDR2 (germline): MNHEY, SVGAGI. This CDR3 contains 14 residues. Trimming at V came to 4 bases and at J to 7 bases, leaving 7 bases not matched to a gene. The CDR3 region has the DNA TGTGCCAGCAGTTCCGACAGGGGGCGCGGTGAGCAGTACTTC. It translates to CASSSDRGRGEQYF.

This chain connects TRBV4-1 to TRBJ1-4; 7 bases align to TRBD1. Looked up from germline, CDR1 is MGHRA and CDR2 is YSYEKL. The J segment lost 4 bases and the V segment lost 2 bases, leaving 7 bases of the junction unmatched. CDR3 length: 16 amino acids. CDR3 bases: TGCGCCAGCAGCCAACAAAGGGACAGAAATAATGAAAAACTGTTTTTT. Translation: CASSQQRDRNNEKLFF.

The V call is TRBV12-3 or TRBV12-4, the J call TRBJ2-7; 7 bases match TRBD1. This CDR3 has 13 residues. Germline trimming cut 4 bases from V and 3 bases from J; bases unmatched to any gene: 3. In DNA form, the CDR3 reads TGTGCCAGCAGTTCGGGACAGTACTACGAGCAGTACTTC. It specifies CASSSGQYYEQYF.

V usage is TRBV6-6 and J usage is TRBJ1-1; TRBD1 matches 7 bases. Germline V CDR1 and CDR2: MNHNY, SVGAGI (reference sequence). V lost 5 bases, J lost 7 bases, and 13 bases stayed unmatched. The CDR3 runs 15 residues. The CDR3 region has the DNA TGTGCCAGCAGTCGAATGACAGGGCTCGGAGGTGAAGCTTTCTTT. As protein: CASSRMTGLGGEAFF.

This chain links TRBV10-3 with TRBJ1-2; 7 positions agree with TRBD1. The CDR3 spans 14 residues. Per germline, CDR1 ENHRY and CDR2 SYGVKD. Trimming at V came to 6 bases and at J to 5 bases, leaving 9 bases not matched to a gene. CDR3 nucleotide sequence: TGTGCCATCAGGGCGACAGGGTGGATTTATGGCTACACCTTC. This codes for CAIRATGWIYGYTF.

This rearrangement joins TRBV19 to TRBJ2-5, with D perhaps matching TRBD2 (6 bases). Germline loops: CDR1 LNHDA, CDR2 SQIVND (reference sequence). V lost 0 bases to trimming and J lost 0 bases, with 8 bases between them. This CDR3 has 15 amino acids. The CDR3 DNA sequence: TGTGCCAGTAGTATAGATCGGGGGAACCAAGAGACCCAGTACTTC. Amino acid sequence: CASSIDRGNQETQYF.